These 13 T cell receptor beta chains originate from one sample sequenced in a study of blood T cell repertoires in COVID-19. TCRdb's table, derived via immunoSEQ multiplex PCR, lists solely in-frame clones and lacks some. The table lists 100,000 to 120,000 clones, approximately 82% of them singletons. The sequenced sample was peripheral blood. Receptors originate from a woman older than 75 with acute or convalescent COVID-19.

The chain combines TRBV5-1 with TRBJ2-5; 7 bases agree with TRBD1. The CDR3 contains 14 residues. V lost 3 bases and J lost 3; bases outside the gene matches: 5. CDR1 is SGHRS and CDR2 is YFSETQ in the germline V gene. The CDR3 is CASSSTGQKETQYF. The DNA of the CDR3 is TGCGCCAGCAGCTCGACAGGGCAAAAAGAGACCCAGTACTTC.

This chain links TRBV4-2 with TRBJ1-4; 7 nucleotides line up with TRBD1. Trimming cost V 4 bases and J 2 bases; bases outside gene matches: 1. Germline assignment: CDR1 LGHNA and CDR2 YNFKEQ. The CDR3 totals 14 residues. Here the CDR3 reads CASSPGGTNEKLFF. The CDR3 DNA follows: TGTGCCAGCAGCCCAGGGGGGACTAATGAAAAACTGTTTTTT.

This clone was counted only a few times. The rearrangement links TRBV7-2 to TRBJ1-6, with TRBD1 matching over 8 bases. CDR1 and CDR2 (germline): SGHTA, FQGNSA. The ends lost 3 bases at V and 8 bases at J; junction bases unmatched: 6. The CDR3 has 15 amino acids. The CDR3: CASSFLDRGDSPLHF. The CDR3, as DNA: TGTGCCAGCAGCTTCCTCGACAGGGGTGATTCACCCCTCCACTTT.

The genes are TRBV3-1 (or the pseudogene TRBV3-2) and TRBJ2-3, with unresolved D. Per the germline V gene, CDR1 is LGHDT and CDR2 is YNNKEL (reference sequence). With 0 bases removed from V and 0 bases from J, the gap between germline ends came to 16 bases. CDR3 length equals 18 residues. CDR3 nucleotides: TGTGCCAGCAGCCAAGAAGTGGGTGGCGGAGTTAGCACAGATACGCAGTATTTT. Translated, it gives CASSQEVGGGVSTDTQYF.

The chain links TRBV10-3 to TRBJ1-1, with TRBD1 as a possible D gene (5 bases). Germline V CDR1 and CDR2: ENHRY, SYGVKD. The CDR3 runs to 13 residues. V was pared by 8 bases and J by 0 bases, with 10 bases between. CDR3 DNA: TGTGCCATCGGGGAGGGGTTGAACACTGAAGCTTTCTTT. It yields the protein CAIGEGLNTEAFF.

The V gene is TRBV29-1, the J gene TRBJ2-3; D gene uncertain. Trimming stripped 2 bases from V and 2 bases from J, with 8 bases between. This CDR3 is 13 amino acids long. Germline assignment: CDR1 SQVTM and CDR2 ANQGSEA. CDR3 protein: CSVERRNTDTQYF. In DNA form, the CDR3 reads TGCAGCGTTGAAAGGCGGAACACAGATACGCAGTATTTT.

V usage is TRBV2 and J usage is TRBJ2-2; no definite D call. The germline CDR1 and CDR2 sequences are SNHLY and FYNNEI. Trimming took off 10 bases at V and 7 bases at J, with 13 bases between the two ends. The CDR3 covers 12 residues. CDR3 DNA: TGTGCCACTGAGAAGGAGCACGGGGAGCTGTTTTTT. It is translated as CATEKEHGELFF.

This rearrangement joins TRBV5-1 to TRBJ2-3; D perhaps matches TRBD1 (6 bases). V lost 5 bases, J lost 0 bases, and 13 bases lay in between. Germline CDR1 SGHRS, CDR2 YFSETQ. This CDR3 contains 15 residues. The CDR3 protein is CASSQGTPSTDTQYF. The DNA for the CDR3 is TGCGCCAGCAGTCAGGGGACCCCTAGCACAGATACGCAGTATTTT. The full variable domain, with the rest looked up from reference TRBV5-1 and TRBJ2-3, is KAGVTQTPRYLIKTRGQQVTLSCSPISGHRSVSWYQQTPGQGLQFLFEYFSETQRNKGNFPGRFSGRQFSNSRSEMNVSTLELGDSALYLCASSQGTPSTDTQYFGPGTRLTVL.

The rearrangement uses TRBV7-2 and TRBJ2-2; the D gene is possibly TRBD1 (5 bases). This CDR3 region has 14 residues. Germline CDR1 is SGHTA and CDR2 is FQGNSA. V was shortened by 6 bases and J by 6 bases, with 14 bases between the two germline ends. The CDR3 loop reads CASRYSRVPGELFF. The DNA for the CDR3 is TGTGCCAGCAGATATAGCAGGGTCCCCGGGGAGCTGTTTTTT.

This rearrangement joins TRBV29-1 to TRBJ2-3; the match to TRBD1 covers 7 bases. Trimming removed 4 bases from V and 1 base from J; junction bases left unmatched: 5. Germline CDR1 and CDR2: SQVTM and ANQGSEA. This CDR3 is 14 amino acids long. This chain's CDR3 is CSVGQGSRTDTQYF. Here the CDR3 DNA reads TGCAGCGTTGGACAGGGAAGCCGCACAGATACGCAGTATTTT.

The rearrangement joins TRBV7-8 to TRBJ1-5; D is ambiguous. Per germline, CDR1 SGHVS and CDR2 FQNEAQ. The CDR3 runs to 16 residues. V shed 2 bases and J shed 9 bases, with 20 bases lying between them. The CDR3 DNA reads as TGTGCCAGCAGCTTATTATACAGAACCTCGCTGGGGCCCCAGCATTTT. Its translation is CASSLLYRTSLGPQHF.

This clone was counted between two and nine times. The chain combines TRBV6-1 with TRBJ2-1, with TRBD2 identical over 7 bases. Germline CDR1 reads MNHNS; CDR2 reads SASEGT. Losses at the gene ends were 2 bases for V and 0 bases for J; bases not matched to a gene: 4. The CDR3 covers 16 residues. The CDR3 sequence: CASSERAGISYNEQFF. DNA of the CDR3: TGTGCCAGCAGTGAACGAGCGGGAATCTCCTACAATGAGCAGTTCTTC.

This sequence joins TRBV24-1 and TRBJ2-3, with D maybe TRBD2 (6 bases). Per the germline V gene, CDR1 is KGHDR and CDR2 is SFDVKD. V was shortened by 4 bases and J by 2 bases, with 12 bases between the two germline ends. The CDR3 covers 15 residues. CDR3 in DNA: TGTGCCACCAGTGAACGGGGAGGCTACACAGATACGCAGTATTTT. This translates into CATSERGGYTDTQYF.